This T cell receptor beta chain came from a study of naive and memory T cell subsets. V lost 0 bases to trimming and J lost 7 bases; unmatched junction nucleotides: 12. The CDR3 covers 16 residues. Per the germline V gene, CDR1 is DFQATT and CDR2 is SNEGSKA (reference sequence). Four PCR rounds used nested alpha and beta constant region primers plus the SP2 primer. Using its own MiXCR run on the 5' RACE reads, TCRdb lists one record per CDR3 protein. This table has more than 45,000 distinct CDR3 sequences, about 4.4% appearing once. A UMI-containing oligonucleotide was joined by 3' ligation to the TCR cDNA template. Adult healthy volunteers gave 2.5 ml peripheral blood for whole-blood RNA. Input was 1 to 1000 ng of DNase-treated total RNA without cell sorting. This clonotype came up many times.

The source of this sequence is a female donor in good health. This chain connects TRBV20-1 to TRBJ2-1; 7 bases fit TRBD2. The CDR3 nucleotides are TGCAGTGCTAGAGATCCTAAGCGACTAGCCAGGAATGAGCAGTTCTTC. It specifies CSARDPKRLARNEQFF.